Here is one T cell receptor beta chain with its context. Its target antigen remains unknown. No base-level quality is on record; no much larger clone is a single base apart. The CDR3 numbers 13 residues from cysteine through phenylalanine. The only DNA kept is the CDR3, 39 bases in frame from the first base. Relative to germline, V is 0 bases shorter and J is 6 bases shorter, with 9 bases between their ends. According to the germline V gene, CDR1 reads SGHDT and CDR2 reads YYEEEE. These data are taken from a study of response to subunit inactivated influenza vaccine (dated 2018 in TCRdb). Regarding the complete study: The study used deep quantitative T cell receptor repertoire profiling to track responses to a trivalent subunit inactivated influenza vaccine. Overall results and qualifications from the work: According to the authors, only a limited number of new T cells may be recruited by each seasonal influenza vaccination.

Receptor amplification or capture employed RT-PCR. Instrument used: Illumina HiSeq 2500. TCRdb handled the public reads itself, with Q25 trimming in fastp and clone calling in MiXCR, and kept productive beta chains. Records with the same CDR3 protein are collapsed into one entry carrying the most frequent genes and DNA. Across this sample there are roughly 620,000 distinct CDR3 sequences, with 11% seen only once. The leading ten clones occupy approximately 10% of the sample. This same sample was also taken into another study, of T cells expressing NK-cell markers. The second study also describes: TCR beta cDNA libraries were prepared using 5'RACE template switching, which introduced a universal primer site and unique molecular identifiers. TCR beta-chain repertoires were profiled in sorted CD3+CD56+NKG2C+, CD3+CD56+NKG2C- and CD3+CD56-NKG2C+ T-cell subsets from several donors. Of the eight sequenced donors, seven were found to be HCMV-seropositive and one was found to be HCMV-seronegative. To restrict sorting to alphabetaTCR-expressing T cells, an anti-gammadeltaTCR antibody was added in several experiments. In roughly 6 donors, the dominant CD3+CD56+NKG2C+ clonotypes ranked among the top 10 CD8+ clonotypes, making up roughly 1.0-8% of CD8+ T cells. Those dominant clonotypes were again the most abundant among CD3+CD56-NKG2C+ cells in a handful of donors, at about 25-60.1%. Whether the expanded NKG2C-expressing T cell clones were specific for HCMV antigens remained unclear. The study sequenced eight donors, all healthy volunteers chosen at random: three men and five women. HCMV serostatus was determined by detecting HCMV-specific IgG in serum with a commercial ELISA kit. Peripheral blood mononuclear cells were isolated from blood by Ficoll density gradient centrifugation. Bulk peripheral blood T-cell repertoires were additionally sequenced from unsorted PBMC for several donors. Priming for cDNA synthesis came from the TCR beta constant segment, and two successive PCR amplification steps followed. Sequencing of the libraries produced 2 x 150 bp reads on Illumina HiSeq 2000/2500, MiSeq or NextSeq. MIGEC handled demultiplexing of the reads and grouping by UMI, while MiTCR was used to assemble and quantify clonotypes. To exclude erroneous sequences, any TCR cDNA sequence not supported by at least two reads was discarded. Downstream repertoire analysis used the tcR package, and clonotypes were matched across fractions by CDR3 nucleotide sequence plus V segment. VDJmatch was used to annotate antigen specificity against VDJdb, with one amino acid substitution in CDR3 allowed.

This receptor was taken from a man aged 50-60 years who received an inactivated influenza vaccine. Donor details come from another sample of the same person, matched by shared clones. The chain employs TRBV5-6 and TRBJ1-2; a tentative D call is TRBD1 (6 bases match). Sequences were derived from PBMCs from blood, sampled on the day of vaccination. The CDR3: CASSLGGRDGYTF. Here is the DNA: TGTGCCAGCAGCTTGGGGGGGCGTGATGGCTACACCTTC.